Detailed here is one T cell receptor beta chain. Data came from immunoSEQ multiplex PCR; TCRdb stores just in-frame clones and leaves some out. The sample consists of about 340,000 clones, roughly 89% of them appearing once. These data belong to a study of blood T cell repertoires in COVID-19. Study at large: Whether acute or convalescent, the COVID-19 samples came from the United States, Italy and Spain.

Germline V gene lookup returns CDR1 SNHLY and CDR2 FYNNEI. This CDR3 is built from 16 residues. Deletions cut 7 bases from V and 0 bases from J, with 15 bases between. This chain uses TRBV2 with TRBJ1-4; D might be TRBD1 (5 bases). The specimen was peripheral blood. The sequence was collected from a woman aged 18-30 years who had recovered from COVID-19. The CDR3 reads CASMGQGIATNEKLFF. The CDR3 DNA reads TGTGCCAGCATGGGTCAGGGAATTGCAACTAATGAAAAACTGTTTTTT.